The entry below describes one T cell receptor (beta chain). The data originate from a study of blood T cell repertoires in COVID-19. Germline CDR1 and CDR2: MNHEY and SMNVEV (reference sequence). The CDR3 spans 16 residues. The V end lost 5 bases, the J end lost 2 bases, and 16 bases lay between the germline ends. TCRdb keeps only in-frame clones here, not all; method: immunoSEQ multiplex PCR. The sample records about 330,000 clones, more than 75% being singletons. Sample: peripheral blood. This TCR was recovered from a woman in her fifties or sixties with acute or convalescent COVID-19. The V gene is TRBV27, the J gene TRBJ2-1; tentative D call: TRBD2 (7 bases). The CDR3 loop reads CASSPLAGATYNEQFF. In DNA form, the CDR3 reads TGTGCCAGCAGTCCCCTTGCGGGGGCCACCTACAATGAGCAGTTCTTC.